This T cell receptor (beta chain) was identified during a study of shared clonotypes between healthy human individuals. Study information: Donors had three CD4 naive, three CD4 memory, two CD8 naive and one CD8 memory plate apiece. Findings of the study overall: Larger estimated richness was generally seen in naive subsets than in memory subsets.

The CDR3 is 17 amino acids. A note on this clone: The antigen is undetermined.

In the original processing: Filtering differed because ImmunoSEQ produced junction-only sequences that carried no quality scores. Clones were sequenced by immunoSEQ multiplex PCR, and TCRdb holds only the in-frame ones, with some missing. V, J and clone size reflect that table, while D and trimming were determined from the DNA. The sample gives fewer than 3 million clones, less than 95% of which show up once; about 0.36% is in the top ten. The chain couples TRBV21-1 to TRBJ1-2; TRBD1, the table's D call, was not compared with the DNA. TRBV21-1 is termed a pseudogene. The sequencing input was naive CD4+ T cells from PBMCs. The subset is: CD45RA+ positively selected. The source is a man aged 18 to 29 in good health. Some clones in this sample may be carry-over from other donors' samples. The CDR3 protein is CASSFPGQGAQTYGYTF. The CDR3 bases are TGTGCCAGCAGCTTCCCGGGACAGGGGGCTCAGACCTATGGCTACACCTTC.